These T cell receptor beta chains were read from a single sample in a study of PD-L1 blockade in urothelial cancer. Using immunoSEQ multiplex PCR, the repertoire was profiled, and TCRdb retains in-frame clones only, with some absent. The sample shows 130,000 or so clones, 70% to 85% of them seen only once. Sequenced here: PBMCs, sampled around atezolizumab (anti-PD-L1) treatment. The receptors originated from a man over 45 with urothelial cancer. Each CDR3 is given with its conserved first and last residue. The D gene is left open where the match is weak. Where a row states a size, it is once, few, many or the class of an expanded clone; other rows omit it.

TRBD2 | TRBJ2-2 | . | TRBV12-5 | TGTGCTAGTGGTTTACGGCGCGGGAGTACCGGGGAGCTGTTTTTT | CASGLRRGSTGELFF
. | TRBJ2-3 | . | TRBV5-1 | TGCGCCAGCAGCTTGCCTGCAGATACGCAGTATTTT | CASSLPADTQYF
TRBD2 | TRBJ2-7 | once | TRBV27 | TGTGCCAGCAGTTACCTGGGACTAGCGAGCTACGAGCAGTACTTC | CASSYLGLASYEQYF
TRBD2 | TRBJ2-5 | . | TRBV2 | TGTGCCAGCAGTGTTCCTAGCGGCCTGAGGGAGACCCAGTACTTC | CASSVPSGLRETQYF
TRBD1 | TRBJ2-2 | . | TRBV7-2 | TGTGCCAGCAGCGGTAGGGACAGGATTTCAACCGGGGAGCTGTTTTTT | CASSGRDRISTGELFF
TRBD1 | TRBJ1-5 | . | TRBV5-8 | TGTGCCAGCAGCCTGGGGACAGGGGGCAATCAGCCCCAGCATTTT | CASSLGTGGNQPQHF
. | TRBJ1-1 | . | TRBV6-5 | TGTGCCAGCAGAGGCCGAGGAGAGGGAGCAGCTTTCTTT | CASRGRGEGAAFF
. | TRBJ1-1 | once | TRBV6-5 | TGTGCCAGCAGTTACTCAACTCACTTTGAAGCTTTCTTT | CASSYSTHFEAFF
. | TRBJ1-6 | . | TRBV9 | TGTGCCAGCAGCGGAGGAGGGCCCTTCTCTAATTCACCCCTCCACTTT | CASSGGGPFSNSPLHF
. | TRBJ2-2 | . | TRBV7-9 | TGTGCCAGCAGCCTAAGGGGAAGCCTAGGGGAGCTGTTTTTT | CASSLRGSLGELFF
TRBD1 | TRBJ2-1 | . | TRBV7-9 | TGTGCCAGCAGCTCCAGGGACAGGGGGCGGAATGAGCAGTTCTTC | CASSSRDRGRNEQFF
. | TRBJ1-2 | . | TRBV5-8 | TGTGCCAGCAGCTTGACAGGGTTTTCGAGTGGCTACACCTTC | CASSLTGFSSGYTF
TRBD1 | TRBJ2-1 | . | TRBV19 | TGTGCCAGTAGTATAGGCCCCCGAGACAGGGGGCGAGGGGATGAGCAGTTCTTC | CASSIGPRDRGRGDEQFF
. | TRBJ1-1 | once | TRBV2 | TGTGCAAGTACCCGGGGGGGCGCAAATAATGAAGCTTTCTTT | CASTRGGANNEAFF
TRBD1 | TRBJ1-2 | . | TRBV6-1 | TGTGCCAGCATCGAACAGGGGGGGGCCTTGGGCTACACCTTC | CASIEQGGALGYTF
. | TRBJ2-7 | few | TRBV28 | TGTGCCAGCAGTTTGCCGGCGGTCCATGGAGGAGAGCAGTACTTC | CASSLPAVHGGEQYF
. | TRBJ1-2 | . | TRBV30 | TGTGCCTGGAGCCCAGGGTTCTCTGGCTACACCTTC | CAWSPGFSGYTF
. | TRBJ2-5 | . | TRBV5-5 | TGTGCCAGCAGCTTGGGGGGCTACCAAGAGACCCAGTACTTC | CASSLGGYQETQYF
TRBD2 | TRBJ2-1 | . | TRBV10-1 | TGCGCCAGCAGCCTTAGCGGGAGATTCAATGAGCAGTTCTTC | CASSLSGRFNEQFF
. | TRBJ2-5 | . | TRBV14 | TGTGCCAGCAGCTACGGCCAGGGACTTATACAAGAGACCCAGTACTTC | CASSYGQGLIQETQYF
. | TRBJ1-1 | . | TRBV7-9 | TGTGCCAGCAGCCGCAGGGAAAACACTGAAGCTTTCTTT | CASSRRENTEAFF
TRBD2 | TRBJ2-1 | . | TRBV30 | TGTGCCTGGAGTGTCCGGACTAGCGGGAATGAGCAGTTCTTC | CAWSVRTSGNEQFF
. | TRBJ1-5 | . | TRBV19 | TGTGCCAGTAGTTCTGGGGGGAGTCCAATTCGTAATCAGCCCCAGCATTTT | CASSSGGSPIRNQPQHF
TRBD1 | TRBJ1-2 | . | TRBV7-9 | TGTGCCAGCAGCCCCCCCGGGCAGGGGGCGTCTTCAAGCTACACCTTC | CASSPPGQGASSSYTF
. | TRBJ1-6 | . | TRBV9 | TGTGCCAGCAGCCCCAGGGGTGGTTCACCCCTCCACTTT | CASSPRGGSPLHF
. | TRBJ1-1 | . | TRBV6-6 | TGTGCCAGCAGTTACTCTCAGGGGAACACTGAAGCTTTCTTT | CASSYSQGNTEAFF
. | TRBJ1-5 | . | TRBV28 | TGTGCCAGCAGTTTGACGGACAGCCTCAATCAGCCCCAGCATTTT | CASSLTDSLNQPQHF
. | TRBJ2-2 | . | TRBV10-1 | TGCGCCAGCAGTGATTTTGGAGGGAAAGGCACCGGGGAGCTGTTTTTT | CASSDFGGKGTGELFF
TRBD2 | TRBJ2-1 | few | TRBV11-3 | TGTGCCAGCAGTGCTAGCGGGAGTCTAGGCAATGAGCAGTTCTTC | CASSASGSLGNEQFF
TRBD1 | TRBJ1-5 | . | TRBV28 | TGTGCCAGCAGCCCTCGACAGGGTGGCAATCAGCCCCAGCATTTT | CASSPRQGGNQPQHF
. | TRBJ1-6 | . | TRBV7-9 | TGTGCCAGCAGCCGTTCCTCCGGGGGAGGGGCCCTCCACTTT | CASSRSSGGGALHF
. | TRBJ2-5 | . | TRBV11-2 | TGTGCCAGCAGCCCCTGGAGCGTAGAGACCCAGTACTTC | CASSPWSVETQYF
TRBD2 | TRBJ2-2 | . | TRBV27 | TGTGCCAGCAAGGGACTAGCGGGAGAGGGGCTCGGCACCGGGGAGCTGTTTTTT | CASKGLAGEGLGTGELFF
TRBD2 | TRBJ2-1 | . | TRBV25-1 | TGTGCCAGCAGTGACCTACTAGCGGGATCCTACAATGAGCAGTTCTTC | CASSDLLAGSYNEQFF
TRBD2 | TRBJ2-5 | . | TRBV4-1 | TGCGCCAGCAGCCACCCCGGGACTAGCCAAGAGACCCAGTACTTC | CASSHPGTSQETQYF
. | TRBJ2-3 | . | TRBV7-7 | TGTGCTAGCAGCTTACGGGAGTTTGGAGATACGCAGTATTTT | CASSLREFGDTQYF
TRBD1 | TRBJ1-5 | . | TRBV16 | TGTGCCAGCAGCCAAGGCCGACCCGGGCAGGGGGATCAGCCCCAGCATTTT | CASSQGRPGQGDQPQHF
TRBD2 | TRBJ2-3 | . | TRBV27 | TGTGCCAGCAAAACTAGCGGGAGGTCCGATACGCAGTATTTT | CASKTSGRSDTQYF
TRBD1 | TRBJ1-6 | . | TRBV14 | TGTGCCAGCAGCCAACGGACAGGGAAGTCACCCCTCCACTTT | CASSQRTGKSPLHF
TRBD1 | TRBJ2-7 | . | TRBV5-1 | TGTGCCAGCAGCTTCCTTACAGGGGAGTACGAGCAGTACTTC | CASSFLTGEYEQYF
. | TRBJ2-5 | . | TRBV19 | TGTGCCAGTAGTATACTACCCCAAGGCCAGGGGGAGACCCAGTACTTC | CASSILPQGQGETQYF
TRBD1 | TRBJ1-2 | . | TRBV4-1 | TGCGCCAGCAGCCAAGGGACAGGCGTTAACTATGGCTACACCTTC | CASSQGTGVNYGYTF
TRBD2 | TRBJ2-4 | . | TRBV5-1 | TGCGCCAGCAGCTTGGGGGCTAGCGGGAGGGCCGCCAAAAACATTCAGTACTTC | CASSLGASGRAAKNIQYF
. | TRBJ2-6 | . | TRBV23-1 | TGCGCCAGCAGTGGACACAGGGCTGGGGCCAACGTCCTGACTTTC | CASSGHRAGANVLTF
TRBD1 | TRBJ2-5 | . | TRBV7-2 | TGTGCCAGCAATCCGGGACAGGGGGGGACCCAGTACTTC | CASNPGQGGTQYF
. | TRBJ1-1 | . | TRBV2 | TGTGCCAGCAGGGGGAACAGGTTCGGCACTGAAGCTTTCTTT | CASRGNRFGTEAFF
TRBD2 | TRBJ2-5 | . | TRBV5-1 | TGCGCCAGCAGCTTACTTCTAGCGGGTAACCAAGAGACCCAGTACTTC | CASSLLLAGNQETQYF
TRBD2 | TRBJ2-1 | . | TRBV19 | TGTGCCAGTAGTTCACTAGCGGGAAGTTCCTACAATGAGCAGTTCTTC | CASSSLAGSSYNEQFF
. | TRBJ2-1 | . | TRBV19 | TGTGCCAGTAGTATCCGCGTCTCATTCAATGAGCAGTTCTTC | CASSIRVSFNEQFF
TRBD1 | TRBJ1-1 | . | TRBV30 | TGTGCCTGGAGGGGACAGTTGAACACTGAAGCTTTCTTT | CAWRGQLNTEAFF
TRBD2 | TRBJ2-7 | . | TRBV14 | TGTGCCAGCAGCCAAGTCCCCGGGAGGGGGTACGAGCAGTACTTC | CASSQVPGRGYEQYF